This T cell receptor beta chain derives from a study of blood T cell repertoires in COVID-19. Study background: T cells, B-cell-depleted T cells, or PBMCs provided the cDNA or gDNA that served as material.

CDR1 SNHLY and CDR2 FYNNEI come from the germline V gene. The length of the CDR3 is 15 residues. The V and J ends lost 2 bases and 3 bases, in that order; junction bases with no gene match: 4. The authors' processing: Reference gene primers were amplified, and this amplification served to estimate nucleated cell counts. TCRdb keeps only in-frame clones here, not all; method: immunoSEQ multiplex PCR. V and J calls plus clone size are reproduced from that table; the DNA served to infer D and trimming. The sample consists of 450,000 or so clones, approximately 92% of them appearing once. This chain connects TRBV2 to TRBJ2-7, with 10 nucleotides matching TRBD1. Source material: peripheral blood. The receptor comes from a man aged 18 to 35 with COVID-19, enrolled during active disease. The CDR3 is CASSELRTGGYEQYF. The DNA for the CDR3 is TGTGCCAGCAGTGAATTACGGACAGGGGGCTACGAGCAGTACTTC.